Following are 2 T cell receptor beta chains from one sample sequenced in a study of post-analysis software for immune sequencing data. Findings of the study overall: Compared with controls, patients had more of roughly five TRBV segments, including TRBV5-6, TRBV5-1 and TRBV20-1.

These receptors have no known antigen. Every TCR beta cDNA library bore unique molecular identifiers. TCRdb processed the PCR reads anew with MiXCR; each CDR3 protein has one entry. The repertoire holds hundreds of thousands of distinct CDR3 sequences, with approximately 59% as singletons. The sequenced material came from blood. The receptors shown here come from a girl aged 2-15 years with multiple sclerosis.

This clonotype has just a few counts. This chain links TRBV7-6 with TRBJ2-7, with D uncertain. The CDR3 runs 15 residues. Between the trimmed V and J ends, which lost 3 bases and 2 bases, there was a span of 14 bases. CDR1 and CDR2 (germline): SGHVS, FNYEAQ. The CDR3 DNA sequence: TGTGCCAGCAGCTTCTTCCTAGGCAGTACCTACGAGCAGTACTTC. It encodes CASSFFLGSTYEQYF.

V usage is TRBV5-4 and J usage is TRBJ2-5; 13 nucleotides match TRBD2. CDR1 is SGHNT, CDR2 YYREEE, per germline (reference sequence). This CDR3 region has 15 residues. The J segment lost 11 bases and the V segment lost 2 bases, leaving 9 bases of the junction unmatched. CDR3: CASSLGTSGGDEQYF. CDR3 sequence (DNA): TGTGCCAGCAGCTTAGGCACTAGCGGGGGGGATGAGCAGTACTTC.